Below, 27 T cell receptor beta chains from the same sample are listed, as sequenced in a study of shared clonotypes between healthy human individuals. The assay was immunoSEQ multiplex PCR, and TCRdb's table has in-frame clones only and misses some. The sample lists about a million clones; over 75% were seen once. Sequenced: memory CD4+ T cells sorted from blood. The subset: CD45RA-negative fraction. Receptor source: a young man in good health.

Details on this clone: One junction end disagrees with the germline gene, perhaps due to a read error. Other DNA sequences in this sample translate to the same CDR3. The gene calls are TRBV10-3 and TRBJ1-6; D is undetermined. The CDR3 is 12 amino acids. The germline gives CDR1 ENHRY, CDR2 SYGVKD. The CDR3 reads CAISEGNSPLHF. DNA for the CDR3: TGTGCCATCAGTGAGGGGAATTCGCCCCTCCACTTT.

J is TRBJ2-1 and V is TRBV5-4, with D possibly being TRBD1 or TRBD2 (5 bases each). This CDR3 region has 14 residues. Trimming cost V 9 bases and J 4 bases, with 17 bases left between them. Germline V gives CDR1 SGHNT, CDR2 YYREEE (reference sequence). CDR3 sequence (DNA): TGTGCCACCAGGGACGGAACGACATACAATGAGCAGTTCTTC. This gives the protein CATRDGTTYNEQFF.

The chain links TRBV5-4 to TRBJ2-3; tentative D call: TRBD2 (6 bases). The germline V gene encodes CDR1 SGHNT and CDR2 YYREEE (reference sequence). The CDR3 spans 14 residues. Trimming pared 3 bases from V and 1 base from J, leaving 9 bases between. CDR3 coding DNA: TGTGCCAGCAGCTCTCCTAGCGGCACAGATACGCAGTATTTT. Translated, it gives CASSSPSGTDTQYF.

This sequence joins TRBV4-1 and TRBJ2-2; D is undetermined. The V gene's germline CDR1 is MGHRA and CDR2 YSYEKL. Deletions cut 3 bases from V and 1 base from J, with 12 bases between. The CDR3 totals 16 residues. Here the CDR3 DNA reads TGCGCCAGCAGCCATGCGAGATCCGGGAACACCGGGGAGCTGTTTTTT. Translating it yields CASSHARSGNTGELFF.

The J gene is TRBJ2-1, the V gene TRBV11-3; D is ambiguous. The V end lost 1 base, the J end lost 4 bases, and 11 bases lay between the germline ends. Germline V gene lookup returns CDR1 SGHNT and CDR2 YENEEA. The CDR3 is 15 residues long. CDR3: CASSLAKGSYNEQFF. The CDR3 DNA reads TGTGCCAGCAGCTTAGCCAAGGGATCGTACAATGAGCAGTTCTTC.

The J gene is TRBJ2-1, the V gene TRBV5-4, with 7 bases lining up with TRBD2. This CDR3 has 15 amino acids. The germline V gene encodes CDR1 SGHNT and CDR2 YYREEE (reference sequence). With V trimmed by 4 bases and J by 0 bases, 4 bases remained unmatched. The CDR3 region is CASSVGGSSYNEQFF. Written as DNA, the CDR3 is TGTGCCAGCAGCGTGGGCGGGAGCTCCTACAATGAGCAGTTCTTC.

The chain combines TRBV5-1 with TRBJ2-5, with D unclear. Germline values: CDR1 SGHRS, CDR2 YFSETQ. The length of the CDR3 is 15 residues. Between the trimmed V and J ends, which lost 4 bases and 7 bases, there was a span of 20 bases. DNA of the CDR3: TGCGCCAGCAGCACTGAACCGGTATTAGGTGGGACCCAGTACTTC. Amino acids: CASSTEPVLGGTQYF.

The rearrangement links TRBV28 to TRBJ1-3; 8 bases line up with TRBD1. CDR1 and CDR2 (germline): MDHEN, SYDVKM. V shed 7 bases and J 4 bases; nucleotides not matched to a gene: 9. This CDR3 is built from 15 residues. The CDR3 nucleotides are TGTGCCAGCACCACTCAGGGGGCGCAAGGAAACACCATATATTTT. Its protein product is CASTTQGAQGNTIYF. The full variable domain, in which reference TRBV28 and TRBJ1-3 provide the parts outside the CDR3, is DVKVTQSSRYLVKRTGEKVFLECVQDMDHENMFWYRQDPGLGLRLIYFSYDVKMKEKGDIPEGYSVSREKKERFSLILESASTNQTSMYLCASTTQGAQGNTIYFGEGSWLTVV.

The chain employs TRBV15 and TRBJ2-2; TRBD2 might be the D (6 bases). Per germline, CDR1 LNHNV and CDR2 YYDKDF (reference sequence). The V and J ends lost 1 base and 15 bases respectively, with 15 bases between them. The length of the CDR3 is 13 residues. CDR3 sequence (DNA): TGTGCCACCAGCAGAGTAGGCGGGACGGATTTGTTTTTT. Amino acids: CATSRVGGTDLFF.

The rearrangement links TRBV6-5 to TRBJ2-5, with D possibly being TRBD2 (5 bases). Trimming removed 7 bases from V and 0 bases from J, with 15 bases in between. The CDR3 has 15 amino acids. Germline V gene data show CDR1 as MNHEY and CDR2 as SVGAGI. The CDR3, as DNA: TGTGCCAGCAAGAAACGGGGAGCCTACCAAGAGACCCAGTACTTC. Translation: CASKKRGAYQETQYF.

In regard to this clone: This likely stems from a read error, as it lies one base from a far larger clone. This sample includes further DNA sequences coding for the same CDR3. The chain couples TRBV7-2 to TRBJ2-1; 9 bases match TRBD1. J was trimmed by 2 bases and V by 1 base; bases with no gene match: 0. Germline values: CDR1 SGHTA, CDR2 FQGNSA. This CDR3 region has 15 residues. CDR3 residues: CASSLGQGAYNEQFF. The CDR3 coding sequence is TGTGCCAGCAGCTTAGGACAGGGGGCCTACAATGAGCAGTTCTTC.

V usage is TRBV10-2 and J usage is TRBJ1-6; D not certain. Germline CDR1 and CDR2: WSHSY and SAAADI. This CDR3 has 15 residues. Trimming cost V 6 bases and J 3 bases, with 12 bases left between them. CDR3 sequence: CASRASSGYNSPLHF. The CDR3 DNA follows: TGCGCCAGCAGAGCCTCTTCCGGCTATAATTCACCCCTCCACTTT.

This clone was seen just once. The chain has TRBV28 and TRBJ1-5; D gene ambiguous. V lost 6 bases and J 7 bases, leaving 10 bases between the germline ends. The CDR3 covers 12 residues. The V gene's germline CDR1 is MDHEN and CDR2 SYDVKM. CDR3 nucleotide sequence: TGTGCCAGCAGCGTGAAGGGCCAGCCCCAGCATTTT. Amino acid sequence: CASSVKGQPQHF.

V usage is TRBV5-1 and J usage is TRBJ2-1, with a possible D match to TRBD1 (6 bases). Between the trimmed V and J ends, which lost 3 bases and 12 bases, there was a span of 16 bases. There are 13 residues in the CDR3. Per germline, CDR1 SGHRS and CDR2 YFSETQ. This CDR3 is CASSSDTGLVQFF. CDR3 DNA: TGCGCCAGCAGCTCGGACACAGGGTTAGTGCAGTTCTTC.

The chain couples TRBV6-5 to TRBJ1-5, with a weak D call TRBD1 (5 bases). Germline V gene lookup returns CDR1 MNHEY and CDR2 SVGAGI. Trimming took off 5 bases at V and 5 bases at J, with 10 bases between the two ends. The CDR3 totals 13 residues. This CDR3 is CASSGGRDQPQHF. In DNA form, the CDR3 reads TGTGCCAGCAGTGGGGGAAGGGATCAGCCCCAGCATTTT.

This chain's CDR3 is CATSTQLAGNTDTQYF. CDR3 bases: TGTGCCACCAGCACCCAGCTAGCGGGAAACACAGATACGCAGTATTTT. V and J are TRBV15 and TRBJ2-3, with 9 bases lining up with TRBD2. Trimming at V came to 4 bases and at J to 2 bases, leaving 7 bases not matched to a gene. Germline assignment: CDR1 LNHNV and CDR2 YYDKDF (reference sequence). The CDR3 is made up of 16 amino acids.

The chain recombines TRBV7-9 with TRBJ2-7; 10 positions match TRBD2. The germline CDR1 and CDR2 sequences are SEHNR and FQNEAQ (reference sequence). V trimming: 1 base; J trimming: 3 bases; junction bases outside the gene matches: 9. This CDR3 region has 17 residues. This CDR3 is CASSLGSGGAPYYEQYF. DNA for the CDR3: TGTGCCAGCAGCTTAGGGAGCGGGGGGGCCCCGTACTACGAGCAGTACTTC.

This clone was recorded a few times. The chain is built from TRBV4-3 and TRBJ2-1; D is undetermined. The CDR3 sequence is 11 residues long. CDR1 LGHNA and CDR2 YSLEER come from the germline V gene. The germline V and J ends were trimmed by 5 bases and 3 bases, with 2 bases remaining between them. The CDR3 DNA sequence: TGCGCCAGCAGCTACTACAATGAGCAGTTCTTC. It codes for CASSYYNEQFF.

V and J are TRBV7-2 and TRBJ1-1; D gene uncertain. Between the trimmed V and J ends, which lost 1 base and 4 bases, there was a span of 10 bases. The CDR3 contains 14 residues. Germline V gene lookup returns CDR1 SGHTA and CDR2 FQGNSA. Here the CDR3 reads CASSLEGGLTEAFF. In DNA, the CDR3 is TGTGCCAGCAGCTTAGAAGGAGGTCTCACTGAAGCTTTCTTT. Full variable domain (outside the CDR3, taken from reference TRBV7-2 and TRBJ1-1): GAGVSQSPSNKVTEKGKDVELRCDPISGHTALYWYRQSLGQGLEFLIYFQGNSAPDKSGLPSDRFSAERTGGSVSTLTIQRTQQEDSAVYLCASSLEGGLTEAFFGQGTRLTVV.

The chain is built from TRBV6-6 and TRBJ2-1; 7 positions match TRBD2. The CDR3 runs 16 residues. V dropped 8 bases and J dropped 0; count of bases not matched to a gene: 10. Germline V lookup: CDR1 MNHNY, CDR2 SVGAGI (reference sequence). The CDR3 nucleotides read TGTGCCAGCTCGCCAGCGGGAAGGAGCTCCTACAATGAGCAGTTCTTC. Translation: CASSPAGRSSYNEQFF.

Note on this clone: Other DNA variants within this sample encode the same CDR3. The J gene is TRBJ2-5, the V gene TRBV18; D unresolved. Germline lookup yields CDR1 KGHSH and CDR2 LQKENI. The CDR3 has 13 amino acids. Trimming cost V 3 bases and J 4 bases, with 9 bases left between them. The CDR3 coding sequence is TGTGCCAGCTCACCGGAACTTCTAGAGACCCAGTACTTC. Amino acid sequence: CASSPELLETQYF.

The chain carries TRBV5-1 and TRBJ1-5, with TRBD1 identical over 9 bases. Unmatched junction bases numbered 6, after V lost 4 bases and J lost 4 bases. The CDR3 runs 15 residues. Germline-derived CDR1 and CDR2 are SGHRS and YFSETQ. CDR3: CASSTGTGRNQPQHF. The CDR3 coding sequence is TGCGCCAGCAGCACCGGGACAGGGCGAAATCAGCCCCAGCATTTT.

The rearrangement links TRBV29-1 to TRBJ1-3; D remains unclear. Trimming removed 6 bases from V and 0 bases from J, with 9 bases in between. This CDR3 is built from 13 residues. CDR1 and CDR2 (germline): SQVTM, ANQGSEA. This CDR3 is CSVMSNSGNTIYF. As DNA, the CDR3 is TGCAGCGTCATGAGTAACTCTGGAAACACCATATATTTT.

This clone was counted between two and nine times. This sequence joins TRBV30 and TRBJ1-1; possibly TRBD1 for D (5 bases). The CDR3 is 15 amino acids. The germline CDR1 and CDR2 sequences are GTSNPN and SVGIG (reference sequence). V was pared by 0 bases and J by 1 base, with 12 bases between. The CDR3: CAWSVFGTANTEAFF. The DNA for the CDR3 is TGTGCCTGGAGTGTTTTCGGGACGGCGAACACTGAAGCTTTCTTT.

The chain joins TRBV5-1 to TRBJ2-2, with 10 bases identical to TRBD2. The germline V gene has CDR1 SGHRS and CDR2 YFSETQ. This CDR3 contains 15 residues. The V segment lost 7 bases and the J segment 1 base; nucleotides outside the gene matches: 4. Written as DNA, the CDR3 is TGCGCCAGCGACGTAGCGGGAGGGAACACCGGGGAGCTGTTTTTT. Amino acid sequence: CASDVAGGNTGELFF.

This clone was seen just once. The rearrangement links TRBV11-2 to TRBJ1-1; D remains ambiguous. Trimming stripped 4 bases from V and 2 bases from J, with 11 bases between. The CDR3 runs 14 residues. CDR1 SGHAT and CDR2 FQNNGV come from the germline V gene. CDR3 nucleotides: TGTGCCAGCAGCTCGGACTTTTTAAACACTGAAGCTTTCTTT. Residues: CASSSDFLNTEAFF.

The V and J genes are TRBV7-2 and TRBJ2-5, with D hard to call. The germline V gene encodes CDR1 SGHTA and CDR2 FQGNSA. V was cut by 5 bases and J by 4 bases, with 11 bases left in between. The CDR3 has 13 amino acids. DNA for the CDR3: TGTGCCAGCAGCCTGAATAGATTAGAGACCCAGTACTTC. This gives the protein CASSLNRLETQYF. The full variable domain, rest sourced from reference TRBV7-2 and TRBJ2-5, is GAGVSQSPSNKVTEKGKDVELRCDPISGHTALYWYRQSLGQGLEFLIYFQGNSAPDKSGLPSDRFSAERTGGSVSTLTIQRTQQEDSAVYLCASSLNRLETQYFGPGTRLLVL.